The rows below give T cell receptor beta chains drawn from one sample of a study of response to subunit inactivated influenza vaccine. TCRdb re-analysed the RT-PCR reads in MiXCR, keeping a single row per CDR3 protein. In the table there are hundreds of thousands of distinct CDR3 sequences, about an eighth of which are singletons. The sequenced sample was PBMCs from blood, obtained on the day of vaccination. These receptors were obtained from a man aged 50-60 years who received an inactivated influenza vaccine. Both conserved end residues are part of each CDR3. Fields, in order: D gene, V gene, J gene, clone size, CDR3 DNA, CDR3 protein. D genes are given only for firm matches. Rows give clone size only sometimes, using once, few, many, or a class for an expanded clone.

TRBD2	TRBV24-1	TRBJ2-5	few	TGTGCCACCAGTGACCGTTACGGGACTAGCCGGCAAGAGACCCAGTACTTC	CATSDRYGTSRQETQYF
TRBD1	TRBV6-5	TRBJ2-7	few	TGTGCCAGCAGTTACGCCCTCGCTCCAGGGGGCGCGGGATCCTACGAGCAGTACTTC	CASSYALAPGGAGSYEQYF
TRBD1	TRBV7-2	TRBJ1-1	few	TGTGCCAGCAGCTTAGGAGGGGGCAGGGCCATGAACACTGAAGCTTTCTTT	CASSLGGGRAMNTEAFF
TRBD2	TRBV3-1	TRBJ2-3	many	TGTGCCAGCAGCCAAGACGGGATCGGGACTAGCGGAGACGTTGATACGCAGTATTTT	CASSQDGIGTSGDVDTQYF
-	TRBV29-1	TRBJ2-2	few	TGCAGCGTTGGGTGGACCGTGAACACCGGGGAGCTGTTTTTT	CSVGWTVNTGELFF
TRBD2	TRBV13	TRBJ2-5	-	TGTGCCAGCAGCTTAGGGACGGGAGGGCCCTCGGGAGAGACCCAGTACTTC	CASSLGTGGPSGETQYF
TRBD1	TRBV12-3/TRBV12-4	TRBJ2-5	few	TGTGCCAGCAGTTTGTCGCTGGAAATAATGCTGGACAGGGTTTCGGAGACCCAGTACTTC	CASSLSLEIMLDRVSETQYF
-	TRBV19	TRBJ2-1	-	TGTGCCAGTAGTATAGATCGCTACAATGAGCAGTTCTTC	CASSIDRYNEQFF
TRBD1	TRBV4-3	TRBJ1-4	few	TGCGCCAGCAGCGAAAGAGACAGGGCTCCCGTGAAACTGTTTTTT	CASSERDRAPVKLFF
-	TRBV12-3/TRBV12-4	TRBJ2-1	-	TGTGCCAGCAGTTTGCAAAGGGCAAGGAATGAGCAGTTCTTC	CASSLQRARNEQFF
-	TRBV5-1	TRBJ2-1	many	TGCGCCAGCAGCTTTGTGGCGGGACAGATCAATGAGCAGTTCTTC	CASSFVAGQINEQFF
TRBD1	TRBV28	TRBJ1-2	-	TGTGCCAGCAGTCGGGGCAGGGGGAACTATGGCTACACCTTC	CASSRGRGNYGYTF
-	TRBV18	TRBJ1-1	many	TGTGCCAGCTCACCACTGGGATCGAACACTGAAGCTTTCTTT	CASSPLGSNTEAFF
-	TRBV6-1	TRBJ1-6	few	TGTGCCAGCCGGGCATCCCAATCAGGTTCACCCCTCCACTTT	CASRASQSGSPLHF
TRBD2	TRBV12-3/TRBV12-4	TRBJ2-1	-	TGTGCCAGCAGTTTTCGTCTAGCGGGGGGGCCGGGCGATGAGCAGTTCTTC	CASSFRLAGGPGDEQFF
TRBD1	TRBV6-1	TRBJ1-2	many	TGTGCCAGCAGTGTCCGGGACAGGGACTATGGCTACACCTTC	CASSVRDRDYGYTF
-	TRBV27	TRBJ2-2	few	TGTGCCAGCAGTACCCGGCGAGGCTTCACCGGGGAGCTGTTTTTT	CASSTRRGFTGELFF
-	TRBV7-2	TRBJ1-4	many	TGTGCCAGCAGCTTAGTGGGGGCGGTAAACGAAAAACTGTTTTTT	CASSLVGAVNEKLFF
TRBD2	TRBV6-8	TRBJ2-1	few	TGTGCCAGCAGACTTCCTCGGACTAGCGGACTATACAATGAGCAGTTCTTC	CASRLPRTSGLYNEQFF
-	TRBV2	TRBJ2-1	few	TGTGCCAGCAGTCCTCTCGGGGGAAACAATGAGCAGTTCTTC	CASSPLGGNNEQFF
-	TRBV6-2/TRBV6-3	TRBJ2-4	few	TGTGCCAGCAGTTCCTCGGCAGCCAAAAACATTCAGTACTTC	CASSSSAAKNIQYF
-	TRBV6-2/TRBV6-3	TRBJ2-3	many	TGTGCCAGCAGCCTGACAGTCACAGATACGCAGTATTTT	CASSLTVTDTQYF
-	TRBV20-1	TRBJ2-4	many	TGCAGTGCTAGCCAAGAGGCCTTAGTCAAAAACATTCAGTACTTC	CSASQEALVKNIQYF
-	TRBV10-3	TRBJ2-5	few	TGTGCCATCAGTAATGCCCACCGGGAGACCCAGTACTTC	CAISNAHRETQYF
-	TRBV12-3/TRBV12-4	TRBJ2-1	-	TGTGCCAGCAGTGGGACGGTCAATGAGCAGTTCTTC	CASSGTVNEQFF
-	TRBV7-9	TRBJ2-4	many	TGTGCCAGCAGCCGGGACCTCGCCAAAAACATTCAGTACTTC	CASSRDLAKNIQYF
-	TRBV24-1	TRBJ2-1	few	TGTGCCACCAGTGATTTATGGGGGGCTGGGAATGAGCAGTTCTTC	CATSDLWGAGNEQFF
-	TRBV6-2/TRBV6-3	TRBJ2-3	few	TGTGCCAGCACTCCCCCTGGGTGGGATACGCAGTATTTT	CASTPPGWDTQYF
-	TRBV12-3/TRBV12-4	TRBJ1-2	few	TGTGCCAGCAGTCCTCTCTCCCGGGGCGGGTATGGCTACACCTTC	CASSPLSRGGYGYTF
-	TRBV20-1	TRBJ2-3	-	TGCAGTGCTAGCCGACAGGATTCAGATACGCAGTATTTT	CSASRQDSDTQYF
-	TRBV29-1	TRBJ2-5	-	TGCAGCGTTGTCTGGACGAAAGAGACCCAGTACTTC	CSVVWTKETQYF
-	TRBV5-8	TRBJ2-7	once	TGTGCCAGCAGCTTGGGTTGGCGGGACTTGAGCTCCTACGAGCAGTACTTC	CASSLGWRDLSSYEQYF
-	TRBV10-3	TRBJ2-1	few	TGTGCCGCAGGGCGGCTAGGTGGGGCCTCCTACAATGAGCAGTTCTTC	CAAGRLGGASYNEQFF
TRBD1	TRBV29-1	TRBJ2-7	many	TGCAGCGTTGAGGCCGAGGGGACAGGGTCATACGAGCAGTACTTC	CSVEAEGTGSYEQYF
TRBD1	TRBV29-1	TRBJ2-1	-	TGCAGCTCCCGGACAGGGGGAATCTACAATGAGCAGTTCTTC	CSSRTGGIYNEQFF
-	TRBV25-1	TRBJ1-2	few	TGTGCCAGCAGTGAACAAGCTAACTATGGCTACACCTTC	CASSEQANYGYTF
TRBD2	TRBV6-5	TRBJ2-3	-	TGTGCCAGCAGTTACTCGGGTAGCGGGAGGTTGACAGATACGCAGTATTTT	CASSYSGSGRLTDTQYF
TRBD2	TRBV7-8	TRBJ2-7	-	TGTGCCAGCAGCCCCAGGACTAGTTCCTACGAGCAGTACTTC	CASSPRTSSYEQYF
TRBD1	TRBV5-6	TRBJ2-7	-	TGTGCCAGCAGCTTCAGGGGGCTTTTTGAGCAGTACTTC	CASSFRGLFEQYF
TRBD2	TRBV7-2	TRBJ2-3	few	TGTGCCAGCAGCTTAGGTTCTAGCGGGGGGCAGGATACGCAGTATTTT	CASSLGSSGGQDTQYF
-	TRBV20-1	TRBJ1-2	-	TGCAGTGCTAGGGATGGGAATGGGAGCAACTATGGCTACACCTTC	CSARDGNGSNYGYTF
-	TRBV9	TRBJ2-1	few	TGTGCCAGCAGCCCACCCAGAAGGAATGAGCAGTTCTTC	CASSPPRRNEQFF
TRBD1	TRBV4-2	TRBJ2-7	-	TGTGCCAGCAGCCAAGGGGAAGGGGGCATGTACGAGCAGTACTTC	CASSQGEGGMYEQYF
TRBD1	TRBV4-1	TRBJ2-3	-	TGCGCCAGCAGCCAATTCGGACAGGATCGGAGAGATACGCAGTATTTT	CASSQFGQDRRDTQYF
-	TRBV24-1	TRBJ2-1	few	TGTGCCACCAGTGGGGTCGGTAGGCTGGCTAACTACAATGAGCAGTTCTTC	CATSGVGRLANYNEQFF
TRBD2	TRBV20-1	TRBJ2-7	-	TGCAGTGCTAGAGGAGCGGGAGGGGGCCTCGAGCAGTACTTC	CSARGAGGGLEQYF
TRBD1	TRBV10-3	TRBJ1-4	few	TGTGCCATCAGTGAGACAGGGGGCGTCGGAGAAAAACTGTTTTTT	CAISETGGVGEKLFF
-	TRBV20-1	TRBJ1-6	few	TGCAGTGCTAGAGGTCCCGAAACGCGAAGGTCACCCCTCCACTTT	CSARGPETRRSPLHF
TRBD1	TRBV9	TRBJ2-7	-	TGTGCCAGCAGCAAGGGGACAGGTACTTCCTACGAGCAGTACTTC	CASSKGTGTSYEQYF
-	TRBV28	TRBJ1-1	many	TGTGCCAGCAGTTTACACAGCATGAACACTGAAGCTTTCTTT	CASSLHSMNTEAFF
-	TRBV3-1	TRBJ2-3	few	TGTGCCAGCAGCCAAGATGGTTTGCGACGCACAGATACGCAGTATTTT	CASSQDGLRRTDTQYF
-	TRBV27	TRBJ2-3	many	TGTGCCAGCAGTTCCCCGGGACTTAGCACAGATACGCAGTATTTT	CASSSPGLSTDTQYF